Listed here are 30 T cell receptor beta chains from one sample, sequenced in a study of regulatory T cells in long-lasting Graves disease. Building the TCR beta libraries relied on iRepertoire HTBI primers, and CDR3 regions underwent Arm-PCR. TCRdb redid the calling of the multiplex PCR reads with MiXCR, one entry per CDR3 protein. The sample lists about 380,000 distinct CDR3 sequences, roughly 15% occurring once. Documented time point: newly diagnosed GD, antithyroid drugs for less than 3 months. The TCR library was made from RNA extracted from PBMCs. The sample here was peripheral blood mononuclear cells (PBMCs), taken at new diagnosis, from a patient treated with antithyroid drugs. These receptors were taken from a female donor with Graves disease.

This clonotype has at least ten counts. V and J are TRBV6-1 and TRBJ1-4, with D possibly TRBD1 on 5 matching bases. Germline V gene data show CDR1 as MNHNS and CDR2 as SASEGT. The germline V and J ends were trimmed by 6 bases and 4 bases, with 15 bases remaining between them. The CDR3 is 15 amino acids. This CDR3 reads CASRGGGRNNEKLFF. In DNA form, the CDR3 reads TGTGCCAGCAGAGGCGGGGGACGGAATAATGAAAAACTGTTTTTT.

This chain links TRBV12-5 with TRBJ2-3; no reliable D call. The CDR3 runs to 11 residues. The germline V gene encodes CDR1 LGHNT and CDR2 FRNRAP. Trimming stripped 5 bases from V and 10 bases from J, with 10 bases between. The CDR3 here is CASGRDAPQYF. The DNA for the CDR3 is TGTGCTAGTGGTCGAGACGCGCCGCAGTATTTT.

This clonotype was detected ten times or more. V gene TRBV4-1 combines with J gene TRBJ2-6; 8 bases are shared with TRBD2. This CDR3 spans 16 amino acids. Germline values: CDR1 MGHRA, CDR2 YSYEKL. V shed 1 base and J 12 bases; nucleotides not matched to a gene: 11. The CDR3 DNA sequence: TGCGCCAGCAGCCAAGTGGTGTTACTAGCGGTCTCCGTCCTGACTTTC. Translating it yields CASSQVVLLAVSVLTF.

The table lists this clonotype with many counts. This chain connects TRBV27 to TRBJ2-5; a weak D match, TRBD2 (7 bases). The CDR3 extends over 14 amino acids. Trimming shortened V by 2 bases and J by 5 bases, and 12 bases separated the two germline ends. The germline CDR1 and CDR2 sequences are MNHEY and SMNVEV (reference sequence). Written as DNA, the CDR3 is TGTGCCAGCAGTTTAGGGGGGGCCGGGGAGACCCAGTACTTC. Its protein is CASSLGGAGETQYF.

This clonotype occurred many times. This chain connects TRBV6-2 or TRBV6-3 to TRBJ2-7, with 9 bases aligning to TRBD2. This CDR3 is built from 12 residues. Germline assignment: CDR1 MNHEY and CDR2 SVGEGT. With V trimmed by 4 bases and J by 6 bases, 1 base remained unmatched. In DNA, the CDR3 is TGTGCCAGCAGTTCGACTAGCGGCGAGCAGTACTTC. Residues: CASSSTSGEQYF.

This clonotype is a singleton in its sample. The chain joins TRBV20-1 to TRBJ1-5, with D possibly being TRBD1 (6 bases). The CDR3 consists of 15 residues. With 3 bases removed from V and 2 bases from J, the gap between germline ends came to 14 bases. From germline, CDR1 is DFQATT and CDR2 SNEGSKA (reference sequence). The CDR3 spells CSASSEQGGNQPQHF. The CDR3 DNA reads TGCAGTGCTAGTTCGGAACAGGGTGGCAATCAGCCCCAGCATTTT.

This sequence joins TRBV7-9 and TRBJ2-2; no clear D. CDR1 is SEHNR, CDR2 FQNEAQ, per germline (reference sequence). This CDR3 has 16 amino acids. Trimming removed 4 bases from V and 1 base from J, with 13 bases in between. CDR3 nucleotides: TGTGCCAGCAGCTCCTCCGCTGGGGAGAACACCGGGGAGCTGTTTTTT. This translates into CASSSSAGENTGELFF.

This clonotype was seen more than once but under ten times. This chain joins TRBV6-1 and TRBJ2-7, with D possibly TRBD1 on 6 matching bases. Germline-derived CDR1 and CDR2 are MNHNS and SASEGT. Between the trimmed V and J ends, which lost 6 bases and 6 bases, there was a span of 15 bases. The CDR3 loop spans 13 amino acids. CDR3 nucleotides: TGTGCCAGCAGGCAAATTCAGGGGAGCGAGCAGTACTTC. Its protein product is CASRQIQGSEQYF.

The chain employs TRBV18 and TRBJ2-7; tentatively, D is TRBD2 (5 bases). The germline gives CDR1 KGHSH, CDR2 LQKENI. The CDR3 extends over 15 amino acids. V was trimmed by 2 bases and J by 7 bases, leaving 18 bases between them. The CDR3 sequence: CASSPGSKPNREQYF. The CDR3 nucleotides read TGTGCCAGCTCACCAGGGAGTAAACCTAATCGGGAGCAGTACTTC.

This clonotype was found many times. This chain links TRBV7-3 with TRBJ2-1; D not resolved. With 5 bases removed from V and 0 bases from J, the gap between germline ends came to 11 bases. CDR1 and CDR2 from the germline V gene are SGHTA and FQGTGA. The length of the CDR3 is 15 residues. The CDR3 is CASSPLPLSYNEQFF. In DNA, the CDR3 is TGTGCCAGCAGCCCGCTACCCCTCTCCTACAATGAGCAGTTCTTC.

About this clonotype: A read error may be the cause here, since a much bigger clone is one base away. In DNA form, the CDR3 reads TGTGCCAGCAGGCTAACGGTATACAATGAGCAGTTCTTC. This sequence encodes CASRLTVYNEQFF. The chain employs TRBV6-1 and TRBJ2-1; no clear D gene. The V gene's germline CDR1 is MNHNS and CDR2 SASEGT. V was pared by 6 bases and J by 4 bases, with 10 bases between. The CDR3 covers 13 residues.

This clonotype was counted ten times or more. The genes are TRBV10-3 and TRBJ2-3; 9 nucleotides agree with TRBD1. Germline lookup yields CDR1 ENHRY and CDR2 SYGVKD. V lost 6 bases, J lost 3 bases, and 10 bases stayed unmatched. The CDR3 spans 16 residues. CDR3 in amino acids: CAISAEGDRETDTQYF. The CDR3 coding sequence is TGTGCCATCAGCGCGGAGGGGGACAGGGAGACAGATACGCAGTATTTT.

This clonotype was recorded at least ten times. The chain joins TRBV30 to TRBJ2-7; TRBD2 aligns across 10 bases. The CDR3 contains 11 residues. The V and J ends lost 7 bases and 7 bases, in that order; junction bases with no gene match: 4. CDR1 and CDR2 from the germline V gene are GTSNPN and SVGIG (reference sequence). CDR3 nucleotide sequence: TGTGCCTTTAGCGGGAGGCGGGAGCAGTACTTC. Protein sequence: CAFSGRREQYF.

This clonotype occurred a few times. The V gene is TRBV12-3 or TRBV12-4, the J gene TRBJ1-5; D uncertain. Trimming removed 0 bases at V and 2 bases at J, with 8 bases between. The CDR3 is 15 amino acids. CDR3 nucleotide sequence: TGTGCCAGCAGTTTAGCGGGCCAACGCAATCAGCCCCAGCATTTT. It yields the protein CASSLAGQRNQPQHF.

In its sample, this clonotype was seen many times. This sequence joins TRBV10-1 and TRBJ2-3, with D possibly TRBD2 on 5 matching bases. This CDR3 region has 16 residues. Trimming left V 0 bases short and J 1 base short, with 11 bases between. From germline, CDR1 is WNHNN and CDR2 SYGVQD (reference sequence). CDR3 in DNA: TGCGCCAGCAGTGAGTCACGAGCGGACCGCACAGATACGCAGTATTTT. This sequence encodes CASSESRADRTDTQYF.

In its sample, this clonotype was seen many times. Relative to the germline gene, one junction end is altered; a read error may explain this. The V call is TRBV5-1, the J call TRBJ1-1, with 7 positions matching TRBD1. Germline values: CDR1 SGHRS, CDR2 YFSETQ. This CDR3 region has 14 residues. The CDR3 spells CASSLGGPNAEAFF. CDR3 sequence (DNA): TGCGCCAGCAGCTTAGGGGGCCCGAACGCTGAAGCTTTCTTT. Full variable domain (rest looked up from reference TRBV5-1 and TRBJ1-1): KAGVTQTPRYLIKTRGQQVTLSCSPISGHRSVSWYQQTPGQGLQFLFEYFSETQRNKGNFPGRFSGRQFSNSRSEMNVSTLELGDSALYLCASSLGGPNAEAFFGQGTRLTVV.

In this sample, this clonotype turned up many times. The chain carries TRBV2 and TRBJ1-1; D call uncertain. The CDR3 contains 12 residues. The V end was cut by 4 bases, the J end by 5 bases, with 8 bases between. Germline V gene sequence: CDR1 SNHLY, CDR2 FYNNEI. CDR3 loop: CASSGLGTEAFF. In nucleotides, the CDR3 is TGTGCCAGCAGTGGTCTCGGGACTGAAGCTTTCTTT.

As for this clonotype: A much larger clone is a single base away; this may be a read error. The chain carries TRBV18 and TRBJ1-5; D may be TRBD1 (6 bases). The CDR3 spans 13 residues. The germline gives CDR1 KGHSH, CDR2 LQKENI. The CDR3 protein is CAGSPGEVQPQHF. CDR3 DNA sequence: TGTGCCGGCTCACCAGGGGAGGTCCAGCCCCAGCATTTT.

This clonotype was seen ten or more times. This chain links TRBV12-3 or TRBV12-4 with TRBJ2-3; no reliable D call. The V gene lost 4 bases and the J gene lost 0 bases, with 5 bases spanning the gap. This CDR3 spans 13 amino acids. The CDR3 nucleotides are TGTGCCAGCAGTTACGCTAGCACAGATACGCAGTATTTT. It codes for CASSYASTDTQYF.

Many counts were recorded for this clonotype. The V gene is TRBV7-2, the J gene TRBJ2-2; TRBD1 aligns across 9 bases. Germline V lookup: CDR1 SGHTA, CDR2 FQGNSA. V shed 6 bases and J 5 bases; nucleotides not matched to a gene: 4. CDR3 length: 14 amino acids. The CDR3 bases are TGTGCCAGCAGTCCCGGGACAGGGACCGGGGAGCTGTTTTTT. This gives the protein CASSPGTGTGELFF.

V and J are TRBV6-1 and TRBJ1-5; 7 nucleotides agree with TRBD1. Germline V gene sequence: CDR1 MNHNS, CDR2 SASEGT. This CDR3 is built from 17 residues. The trim removed 11 bases at V and 6 bases at J, leaving 22 bases unmatched. The CDR3 DNA is TGTGCCGGAGGGGGGGGACAGCTTAAATGGCGGGGTCAGCCCCAGCATTTT. This gives the protein CAGGGGQLKWRGQPQHF.

This clonotype was seen repeatedly, ten times or more. V and J are TRBV2 and TRBJ1-1; D gene uncertain. Trimming cost V 2 bases and J 7 bases, with 5 bases left between them. CDR3 size: 11 residues. The germline gives CDR1 SNHLY, CDR2 FYNNEI. CDR3 sequence (DNA): TGTGCCAGCAGTGAAATAAATGAAGCTTTCTTT. Translation: CASSEINEAFF.

The genes are TRBV28 and TRBJ2-7, with D possibly being TRBD1 (5 bases). V was pared by 4 bases and J by 1 base, with 5 bases between. The germline CDR1 and CDR2 sequences are MDHEN and SYDVKM. This CDR3 spans 12 amino acids. The chain's CDR3 is CASSWTSYEQYF. The CDR3, as DNA: TGTGCCAGCAGTTGGACATCCTACGAGCAGTACTTC.

This clonotype was recorded many times. The rearrangement links TRBV3-1 to TRBJ2-3; TRBD2 is a possible D gene (5 bases). Germline V gene sequence: CDR1 LGHDT, CDR2 YNNKEL (reference sequence). The CDR3 is 14 amino acids. Trimming cost V 3 bases and J 6 bases, with 13 bases left between them. The CDR3 protein is CASSQDTSGDTQYF. The CDR3 bases are TGTGCCAGCAGCCAGGATACTAGTGGTGATACGCAGTATTTT.

The chain recombines TRBV11-3 with TRBJ1-6, with 9 bases identical to TRBD1. CDR1 is SGHNT, CDR2 YENEEA, per germline. With V trimmed by 5 bases and J by 10 bases, 6 bases remained unmatched. CDR3 length: 14 residues. The DNA for the CDR3 is TGTGCCAGCAGCCATCCGGGACAGGGCTCACCCCTCCACTTT. Translating it yields CASSHPGQGSPLHF.

This clonotype occurred once. This clone may be a read error of a much larger clone one base away. V gene TRBV5-6 combines with J gene TRBJ2-1, with TRBD2 identical over 9 bases. J was trimmed by 10 bases and V by 5 bases; bases with no gene match: 10. Germline V gene data show CDR1 as SGHDT and CDR2 as YYEEEE. The CDR3 length is 14 residues. The DNA of the CDR3 is TGTGCCAGCAGTTTCGGGACTAGCCTCTACGAGCAGTTCTTC. This sequence encodes CASSFGTSLYEQFF.

This clonotype was seen repeatedly, ten times or more. The chain couples TRBV20-1 to TRBJ1-1; D not resolved. CDR3 length equals 10 residues. V was trimmed by 2 bases and J by 7 bases, leaving 5 bases between them. Germline-derived CDR1 and CDR2 are DFQATT and SNEGSKA (reference sequence). CDR3 DNA sequence: TGCAGTGCTAGAAGAGGTGAAGCTTTCTTT. This translates into CSARRGEAFF.

This clonotype was found once. The gene calls are TRBV11-2 and TRBJ2-7; the D gene is possibly TRBD1 (6 bases). The CDR3 length is 12 residues. Trimming took off 5 bases at V and 5 bases at J, with 10 bases between the two ends. CDR1 and CDR2 (germline): SGHAT, FQNNGV. This chain's CDR3 is CASSQDSHEQYF. CDR3 DNA sequence: TGTGCCAGCAGCCAGGACAGTCACGAGCAGTACTTC.

The chain recombines TRBV11-2 with TRBJ2-3; a weak D match, TRBD2 (7 bases). The CDR3 loop spans 14 amino acids. The germline V gene encodes CDR1 SGHAT and CDR2 FQNNGV. V was clipped by 5 bases and J by 5 bases, with 14 bases between them. In nucleotides, the CDR3 is TGTGCCAGCAGCCCGGTGGGGGGGCAAGATACGCAGTATTTT. Its translation: CASSPVGGQDTQYF. Filled out from reference TRBV11-2 and TRBJ2-3, the complete variable domain reads EAGVAQSPRYKIIEKRQSVAFWCNPISGHATLYWYQQILGQGPKLLIQFQNNGVVDDSQLPKDRFSAERLKGVDSTLKIQPAKLEDSAVYLCASSPVGGQDTQYFGPGTRLTVL.

This clonotype was found many times. The chain joins TRBV24-1 to TRBJ1-5; D is unresolved. The germline V and J ends were trimmed by 5 bases and 0 bases, with 7 bases remaining between them. Germline V gives CDR1 KGHDR, CDR2 SFDVKD. The CDR3 length is 14 residues. For the CDR3, the DNA is TGTGCCACCAGTGGGGAGTATAGCAATCAGCCCCAGCATTTT. Translated, it gives CATSGEYSNQPQHF.